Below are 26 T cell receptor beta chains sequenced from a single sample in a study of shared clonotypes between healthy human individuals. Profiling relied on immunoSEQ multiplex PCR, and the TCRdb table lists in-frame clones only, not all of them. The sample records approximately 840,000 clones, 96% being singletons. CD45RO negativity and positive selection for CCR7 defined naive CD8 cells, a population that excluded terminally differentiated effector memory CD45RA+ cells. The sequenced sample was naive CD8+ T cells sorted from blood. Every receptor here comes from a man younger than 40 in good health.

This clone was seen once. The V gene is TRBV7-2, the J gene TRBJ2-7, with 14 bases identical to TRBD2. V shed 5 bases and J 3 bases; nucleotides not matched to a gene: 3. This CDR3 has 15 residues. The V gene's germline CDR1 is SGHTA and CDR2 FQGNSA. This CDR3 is CASSGTSGSNYEQYF. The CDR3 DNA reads TGTGCCAGCAGCGGGACTAGCGGGAGTAACTACGAGCAGTACTTC.

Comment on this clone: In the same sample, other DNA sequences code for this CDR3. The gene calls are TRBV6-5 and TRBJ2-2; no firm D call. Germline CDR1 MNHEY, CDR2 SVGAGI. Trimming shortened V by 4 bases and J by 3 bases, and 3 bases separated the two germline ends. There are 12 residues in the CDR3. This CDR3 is CASSSYTGELFF. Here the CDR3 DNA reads TGTGCCAGCAGTTCCTACACCGGGGAGCTGTTTTTT.

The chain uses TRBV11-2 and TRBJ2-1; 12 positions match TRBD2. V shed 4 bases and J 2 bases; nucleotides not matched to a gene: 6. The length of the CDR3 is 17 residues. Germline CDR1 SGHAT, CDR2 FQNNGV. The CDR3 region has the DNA TGTGCCAGCAGCTCCCCTAGCGGGAGGGGTACCTACAATGAGCAGTTCTTC. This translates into CASSSPSGRGTYNEQFF.

The CDR3 nucleotides are TGTGCCAGCGGTGTGGTAGCGGGAGAATCCGGGGAGCTGTTTTTT. Translating gives CASGVVAGESGELFF. J is TRBJ2-2 and V is TRBV27; 9 positions match TRBD2. Losses at the gene ends were 8 bases for V and 6 bases for J; bases not matched to a gene: 10. Germline loops: CDR1 MNHEY, CDR2 SMNVEV (reference sequence). CDR3 length: 15 residues.

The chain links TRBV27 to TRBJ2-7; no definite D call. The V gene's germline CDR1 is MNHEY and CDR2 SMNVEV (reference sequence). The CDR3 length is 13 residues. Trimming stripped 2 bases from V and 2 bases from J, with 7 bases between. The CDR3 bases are TGTGCCAGCAGTTTACGTCCCACCTACGAGCAGTACTTC. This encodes CASSLRPTYEQYF.

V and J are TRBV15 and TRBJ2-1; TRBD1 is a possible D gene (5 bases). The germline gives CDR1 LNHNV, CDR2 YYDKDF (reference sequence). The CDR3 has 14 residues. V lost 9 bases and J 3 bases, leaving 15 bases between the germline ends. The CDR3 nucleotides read TGTGCCACTAAGACAGACATGAGCTACAATGAGCAGTTCTTC. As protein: CATKTDMSYNEQFF.

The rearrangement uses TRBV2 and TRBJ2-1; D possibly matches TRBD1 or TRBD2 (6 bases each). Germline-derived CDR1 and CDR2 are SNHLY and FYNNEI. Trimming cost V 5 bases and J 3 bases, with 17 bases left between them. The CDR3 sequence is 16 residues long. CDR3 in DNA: TGTGCCAGCAGTCCCGCCCCAGGGGAGGTCTACAATGAGCAGTTCTTC. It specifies CASSPAPGEVYNEQFF.

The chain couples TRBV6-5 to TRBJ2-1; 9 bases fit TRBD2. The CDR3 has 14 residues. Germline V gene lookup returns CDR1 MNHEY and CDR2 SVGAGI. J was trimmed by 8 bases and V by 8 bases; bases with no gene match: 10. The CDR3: CASSDGGRAHEQFF. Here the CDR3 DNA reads TGTGCCAGCTCGGATGGCGGGAGGGCCCATGAGCAGTTCTTC.

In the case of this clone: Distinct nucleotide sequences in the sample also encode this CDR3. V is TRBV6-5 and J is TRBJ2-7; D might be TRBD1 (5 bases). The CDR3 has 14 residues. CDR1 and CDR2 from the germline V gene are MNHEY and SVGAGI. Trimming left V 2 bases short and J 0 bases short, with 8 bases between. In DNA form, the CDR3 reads TGTGCCAGCAGTTACCAGGGAACCTCCTACGAGCAGTACTTC. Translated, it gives CASSYQGTSYEQYF.

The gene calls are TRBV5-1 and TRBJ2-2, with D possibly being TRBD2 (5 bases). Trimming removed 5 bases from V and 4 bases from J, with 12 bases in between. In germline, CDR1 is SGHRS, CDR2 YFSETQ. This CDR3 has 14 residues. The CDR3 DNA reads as TGCGCCAGCAGTTTCAGCGGATCCACCGGGGAGCTGTTTTTT. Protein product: CASSFSGSTGELFF.

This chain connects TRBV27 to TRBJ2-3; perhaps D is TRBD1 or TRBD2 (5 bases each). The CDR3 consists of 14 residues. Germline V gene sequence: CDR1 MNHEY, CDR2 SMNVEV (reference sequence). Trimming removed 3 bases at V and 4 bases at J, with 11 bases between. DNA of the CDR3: TGTGCCAGCAGTTTCTTCGGGGCGGCAGATACGCAGTATTTT. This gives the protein CASSFFGAADTQYF.

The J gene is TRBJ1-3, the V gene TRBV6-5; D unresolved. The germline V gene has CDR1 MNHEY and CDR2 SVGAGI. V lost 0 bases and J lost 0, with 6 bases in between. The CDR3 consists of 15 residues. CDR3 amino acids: CASSYSRDSGNTIYF. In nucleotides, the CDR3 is TGTGCCAGCAGTTACTCTCGAGACTCTGGAAACACCATATATTTT.

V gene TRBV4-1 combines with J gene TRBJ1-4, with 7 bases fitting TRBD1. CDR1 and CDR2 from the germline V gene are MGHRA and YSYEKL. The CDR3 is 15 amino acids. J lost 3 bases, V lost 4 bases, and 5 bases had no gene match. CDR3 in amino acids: CASSPLGTANEKLFF. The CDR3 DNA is TGCGCCAGCAGCCCGCTTGGGACAGCTAATGAAAAACTGTTTTTT.

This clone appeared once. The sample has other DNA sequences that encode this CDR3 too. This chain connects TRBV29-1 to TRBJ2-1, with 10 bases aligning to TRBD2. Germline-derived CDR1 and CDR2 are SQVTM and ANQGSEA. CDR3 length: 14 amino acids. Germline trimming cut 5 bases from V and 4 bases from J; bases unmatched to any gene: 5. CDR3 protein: CSVLLAGDYNEQFF. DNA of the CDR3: TGCAGCGTTTTGCTAGCGGGAGATTACAATGAGCAGTTCTTC.

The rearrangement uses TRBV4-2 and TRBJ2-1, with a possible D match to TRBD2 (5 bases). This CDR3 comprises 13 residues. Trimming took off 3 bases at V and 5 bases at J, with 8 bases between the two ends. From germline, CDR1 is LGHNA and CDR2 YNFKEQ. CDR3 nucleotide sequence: TGTGCCAGCAGCCACCGGGAAAACAATGAGCAGTTCTTC. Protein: CASSHRENNEQFF.

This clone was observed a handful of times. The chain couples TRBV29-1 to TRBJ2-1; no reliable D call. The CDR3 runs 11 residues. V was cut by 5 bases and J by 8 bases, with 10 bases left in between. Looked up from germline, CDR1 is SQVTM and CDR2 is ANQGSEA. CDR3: CSVSRVDEQFF. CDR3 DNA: TGCAGCGTTTCCCGAGTCGATGAGCAGTTCTTC.

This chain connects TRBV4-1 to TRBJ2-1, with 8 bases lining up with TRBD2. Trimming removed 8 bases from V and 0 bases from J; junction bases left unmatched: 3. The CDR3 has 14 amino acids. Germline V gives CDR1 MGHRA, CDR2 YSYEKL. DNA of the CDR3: TGCGCCAGCGGCAGCGGGAGCTCCTACAATGAGCAGTTCTTC. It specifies CASGSGSSYNEQFF.

The CDR3 coding sequence is TGTGCCAGCAGCTCCACAGGGCAGGAGCAGCCCCAGCATTTT. Translating it yields CASSSTGQEQPQHF. This sequence joins TRBV7-2 and TRBJ1-5; possible D gene TRBD1, 6 bases. Trimming took 4 bases from V and 7 from J, leaving 14 bases between them. The CDR3 is made up of 14 amino acids. Germline V gene sequence: CDR1 SGHTA, CDR2 FQGNSA. Together with reference TRBV7-2 and TRBJ1-5, the CDR3 gives the full variable domain: GAGVSQSPSNKVTEKGKDVELRCDPISGHTALYWYRQSLGQGLEFLIYFQGNSAPDKSGLPSDRFSAERTGGSVSTLTIQRTQQEDSAVYLCASSSTGQEQPQHFGDGTRLSIL.

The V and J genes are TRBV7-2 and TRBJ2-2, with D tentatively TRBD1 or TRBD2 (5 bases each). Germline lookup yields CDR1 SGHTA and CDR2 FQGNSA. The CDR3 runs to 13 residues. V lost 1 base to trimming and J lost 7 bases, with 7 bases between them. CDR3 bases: TGTGCCAGCAGCTTAGATGGGGGCGGGGAGCTGTTTTTT. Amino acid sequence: CASSLDGGGELFF.

The DNA of the CDR3 is TGTGCCAGCAGCGAACACTTTTTAGGGAACACTGAAGCTTTCTTT. It encodes CASSEHFLGNTEAFF. The chain couples TRBV9 to TRBJ1-1; D is unresolved. V shed 3 bases and J shed 1 base, with 13 bases lying between them. Germline loops: CDR1 SGDLS, CDR2 YYNGEE. There are 15 residues in the CDR3.

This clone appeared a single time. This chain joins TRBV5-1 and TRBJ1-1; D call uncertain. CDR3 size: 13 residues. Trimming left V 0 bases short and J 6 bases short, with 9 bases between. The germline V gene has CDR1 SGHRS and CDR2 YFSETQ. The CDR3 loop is CASSLDKGSEAFF. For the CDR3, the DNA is TGCGCCAGCAGCTTGGATAAGGGTTCTGAAGCTTTCTTT.

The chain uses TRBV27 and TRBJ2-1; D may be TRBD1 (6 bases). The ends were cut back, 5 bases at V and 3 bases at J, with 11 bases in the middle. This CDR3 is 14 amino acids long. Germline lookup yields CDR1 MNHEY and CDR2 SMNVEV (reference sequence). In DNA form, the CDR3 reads TGTGCCAGCAGTGGATTGGACAGCTACAATGAGCAGTTCTTC. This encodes CASSGLDSYNEQFF.

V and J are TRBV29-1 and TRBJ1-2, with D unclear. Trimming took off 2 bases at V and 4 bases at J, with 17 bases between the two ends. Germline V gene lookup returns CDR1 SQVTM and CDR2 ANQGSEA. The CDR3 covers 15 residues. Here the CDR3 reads CSVELFGFSSYGYTF. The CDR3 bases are TGCAGCGTTGAATTGTTTGGGTTTTCTTCCTATGGCTACACCTTC.

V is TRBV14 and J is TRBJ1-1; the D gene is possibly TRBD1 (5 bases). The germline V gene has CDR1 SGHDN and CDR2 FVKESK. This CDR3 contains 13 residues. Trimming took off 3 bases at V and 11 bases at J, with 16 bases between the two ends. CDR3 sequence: CASSQGQGFEAFF. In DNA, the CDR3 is TGTGCCAGCAGCCAGGGTCAGGGATTTGAGGCTTTCTTT.

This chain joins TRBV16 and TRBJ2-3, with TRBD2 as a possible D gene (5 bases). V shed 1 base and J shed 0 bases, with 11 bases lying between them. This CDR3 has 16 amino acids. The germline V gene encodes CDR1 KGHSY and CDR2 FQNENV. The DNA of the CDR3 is TGTGCCAGCAGCCAATTTCACGGCGGGAGCACAGATACGCAGTATTTT. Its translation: CASSQFHGGSTDTQYF.

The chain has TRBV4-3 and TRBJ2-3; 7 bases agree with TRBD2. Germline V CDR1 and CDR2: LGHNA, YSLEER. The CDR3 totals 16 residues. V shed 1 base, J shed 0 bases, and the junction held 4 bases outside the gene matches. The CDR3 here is CASSQVIGRSTDTQYF. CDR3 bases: TGCGCCAGCAGCCAAGTAATCGGGAGGAGCACAGATACGCAGTATTTT.